These T cell receptor beta chains were read from a single sample in a study of blood T cell repertoires in COVID-19. The table came from immunoSEQ multiplex PCR; TCRdb's copy has only in-frame clones and leaves some out. Altogether around 140,000 clones are present, around 86% being singletons, with the ten largest covering 2% to 2.5%. Sequences were obtained from peripheral blood. These receptor sequences come from a man aged 45-65 years with active COVID-19. The CDR3 runs from the conserved cysteine through the conserved F or W. Fields, in order: V gene, J gene, CDR3 protein.

TRBV2	TRBJ2-7	CASSQILSEQYF
TRBV10-3	TRBJ1-1	CASLRDSPNTEAFF
TRBV9	TRBJ1-2	CASSLRIHGYTF
TRBV9	TRBJ1-1	CASSVGGKLNTEAFF
TRBV3-1/TRBV3-2	TRBJ1-5	CASSQGRRQPQHF
TRBV11-2	TRBJ2-4	CASSSISLSHSGTANIQYF
TRBV10-2	TRBJ1-1	CASTLGTGESSAFF
TRBV4-1	TRBJ2-3	CASSQGRLLASYDTQYF
TRBV5-6	TRBJ2-5	CASTWTSGGQYQETQYF
TRBV7-2	TRBJ2-7	CATRRQGAYEQYF
TRBV19	TRBJ2-5	CASSRQGGETQYF
TRBV6-1	TRBJ2-5	CASSEGGLEETQYF
TRBV19	TRBJ1-5	CASSIAGARGNQPQHF
TRBV30	TRBJ1-5	CAWSGQGSLEPQHF
TRBV4-2	TRBJ2-7	CASSQDAAGGVYEQYF
TRBV5-1	TRBJ2-5	CASSGGQLQETQYF
TRBV12-3/TRBV12-4	TRBJ2-5	CASSPRETQYF
TRBV5-1	TRBJ2-7	CASSLEVGPYEQYF
TRBV3-1/TRBV3-2	TRBJ1-5	CASSQEGSQPQHF
TRBV18	TRBJ2-7	CASSSTISGRSYEQYF
TRBV19	TRBJ2-7	CASSVTGSSYEQYF
TRBV14	TRBJ1-1	CASSKKRGTEYTEAFF
TRBV5-5	TRBJ2-5	CASSLARKETQYF
TRBV29-1	TRBJ1-5	CSARQGGEPQHF
TRBV19	TRBJ1-2	CASSIGQRGVYGYTF